Below, 6 T cell receptor beta chains from the same sample are listed, as sequenced in a study of identical twins (dated by TCRdb to the mid-2010s). The library was made by 5' RACE. The data were produced on an Illumina HiSeq 2000. Clones were called with MiXCR by TCRdb after fastp trimmed the public reads at Q25, and only in-frame beta chains were retained. All rows with the same CDR3 protein become a single entry with the most common DNA and genes. This sample lists under 500,000 distinct CDR3 sequences; around 15% were detected once. Approximately 1% of the sample is taken by the ten largest. These data also featured in a second study, about yellow fever vaccine responses in identical twins.

Sequencing was performed on CD4+ T cells sorted from blood. The receptors were sampled from a woman between 18 and 30 years old in good health.

The chain is built from TRBV11-3 and TRBJ2-5, with D possibly TRBD1 on 5 matching bases. In germline, CDR1 is SGHNT, CDR2 YENEEA. This CDR3 region has 14 residues. The V end was cut by 2 bases, the J end by 3 bases, with 10 bases between. As DNA, the CDR3 is TGTGCCAGCAGCTTACAGGGTCTAAAAGAGACCCAGTACTTC. It codes for CASSLQGLKETQYF.

In DNA, the CDR3 is TGTGCCAGCAGAGGAGAGTCTGGGGCCAACGTCCTGACTTTC. This codes for CASRGESGANVLTF. The rearrangement links TRBV6-1 to TRBJ2-6; D is unresolved. Trimming left V 6 bases short and J 1 base short, with 7 bases between. The CDR3 is made up of 14 amino acids. CDR1 and CDR2 from the germline V gene are MNHNS and SASEGT.

The chain combines TRBV6-5 with TRBJ2-7; the match to TRBD1 covers 8 bases. V lost 2 bases to trimming and J lost 1 base; unmatched junction nucleotides: 4. The CDR3 has 15 residues. Germline CDR1 reads MNHEY; CDR2 reads SVGAGI. The CDR3 nucleotides are TGTGCCAGCAGTTACGACGGGACAGGTTCCTACGAGCAGTACTTC. Protein product: CASSYDGTGSYEQYF.

This clonotype was picked up many times. V and J are TRBV28 and TRBJ1-2; D uncertain. Germline CDR1 and CDR2: MDHEN and SYDVKM. Trimming cost V 4 bases and J 5 bases, with 14 bases left between them. The CDR3 sequence is 14 residues long. CDR3 residues: CASSSSLTLYGYTF. DNA for the CDR3: TGTGCCAGCAGTTCCTCCCTCACCCTTTATGGCTACACCTTC.

Ten or more counts support this clonotype. The chain links TRBV7-2 to TRBJ2-1; weak D call: TRBD2 (6 bases). The CDR3 has 14 amino acids. Trimming left V 3 bases short and J 6 bases short, with 12 bases between. Germline V CDR1 and CDR2: SGHTA, FQGNSA. CDR3 coding DNA: TGTGCCAGCAGCTTCGGGGGAATGGTCAATGAGCAGTTCTTC. It encodes CASSFGGMVNEQFF.

A note on this clonotype: Germline and junction disagree at one end, which may indicate a read error. The chain recombines TRBV7-2 with TRBJ2-1; no clear D gene. The CDR3 spans 13 residues. Germline CDR1 is SGHTA and CDR2 is FQGNSA. The DNA for the CDR3 is TGTGCCAGCAGCTTAGTCTCCTTCAATGAGCAGTTCTTC. This codes for CASSLVSFNEQFF.